This TCR beta chain was documented in a study of T cells after yellow fever vaccination. Findings and limits, study-wide: Reappearing after the booster were most of the clones from primary vaccination (less than 98% CD4, 88% CD8).

The germline V and J ends were trimmed by 2 bases and 6 bases, with 11 bases remaining between them. This CDR3 comprises 13 residues. Looked up from germline, CDR1 is MNHEY and CDR2 is SVGAGI. TCRdb re-called the 5' RACE reads with MiXCR, one entry per CDR3 protein. The sample includes about 250,000 distinct CDR3 sequences, about 3.7% of them seen just once. This clonotype occurred many times. The antigen remains undetermined. This TCR came from a man younger than 30 who received the YFV17D yellow fever vaccine. Sample: PBMCs, taken 15 days after the yellow fever booster vaccination. This chain uses TRBV6-5 with TRBJ2-7; possible D gene TRBD1, 6 bases. The DNA of the CDR3 is TGTGCCAGCAGTTACCCCGGGACAAGCGAGCAGTACTTC. The encoded protein is CASSYPGTSEQYF.